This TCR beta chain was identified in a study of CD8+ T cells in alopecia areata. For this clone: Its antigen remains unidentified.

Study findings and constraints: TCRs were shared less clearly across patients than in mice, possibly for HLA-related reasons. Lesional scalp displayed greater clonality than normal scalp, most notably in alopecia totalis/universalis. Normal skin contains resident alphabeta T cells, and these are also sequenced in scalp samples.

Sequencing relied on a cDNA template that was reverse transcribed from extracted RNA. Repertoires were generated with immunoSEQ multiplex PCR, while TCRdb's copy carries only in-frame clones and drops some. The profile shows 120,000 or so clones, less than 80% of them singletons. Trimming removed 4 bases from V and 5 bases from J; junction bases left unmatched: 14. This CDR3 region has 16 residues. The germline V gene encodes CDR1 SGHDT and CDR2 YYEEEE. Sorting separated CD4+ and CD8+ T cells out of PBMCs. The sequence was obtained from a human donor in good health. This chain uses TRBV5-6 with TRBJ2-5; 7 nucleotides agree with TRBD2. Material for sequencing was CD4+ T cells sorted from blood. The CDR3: CASSLPSGSPGETQYF. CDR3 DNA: TGTGCCAGCAGCCTTCCTAGCGGTAGTCCTGGGGAGACCCAGTACTTC.